Presented here are 30 T cell receptor beta chains from one specimen sequenced in a study of shared clonotypes between healthy human individuals. Libraries were prepared by immunoSEQ multiplex PCR; TCRdb keeps only in-frame clonotypes and omits some of them. This table has roughly 2.5 million clones, roughly 92% appearing once. Input material: naive CD4+ T cells sorted from blood. This sample's subset: CD45RA+ positively selected. The source is a man aged 18-30 years in good health.

V and J are TRBV5-4 and TRBJ1-2; D gene ambiguous. The V end was cut by 5 bases, the J end by 2 bases, with 16 bases between. The CDR3 spans 15 residues. Per the germline V gene, CDR1 is SGHNT and CDR2 is YYREEE (reference sequence). Here the CDR3 reads CASSPDPGSNYGYTF. The CDR3 nucleotides read TGTGCCAGCAGTCCGGATCCGGGCTCGAACTATGGCTACACCTTC.

The chain recombines TRBV30 with TRBJ1-1; 7 bases match TRBD1. The V and J ends lost 0 bases and 3 bases, in that order; junction bases with no gene match: 4. This CDR3 spans 14 amino acids. The V gene's germline CDR1 is GTSNPN and CDR2 SVGIG (reference sequence). The CDR3 DNA reads TGTGCCTGGAGTGTTGCAGGGGGGGACACTGAAGCTTTCTTT. It encodes CAWSVAGGDTEAFF.

The rearrangement links TRBV19 to TRBJ1-5; D may be TRBD1 (6 bases). This CDR3 spans 14 amino acids. Germline CDR1 and CDR2: LNHDA and SQIVND (reference sequence). Trimming pared 6 bases from V and 9 bases from J, leaving 18 bases between. In nucleotides, the CDR3 is TGTGCCAGTAGCTCACAGGGACCCCCGGTGCCCCAGCATTTT. It specifies CASSSQGPPVPQHF.

The chain recombines TRBV5-6 with TRBJ2-3, with TRBD2 matching 7 bases. The CDR3 runs to 15 residues. The V gene end was trimmed by 4 bases and the J gene end by 1 base; junction bases not matched to a gene: 6. Germline V CDR1 and CDR2: SGHDT, YYEEEE. The CDR3 loop is CASSRGLHGTDTQYF. The CDR3, as DNA: TGTGCCAGCAGCAGGGGACTACACGGCACAGATACGCAGTATTTT.

The chain links TRBV5-4 to TRBJ1-2; perhaps TRBD1 as D (5 bases). Per germline, CDR1 SGHNT and CDR2 YYREEE (reference sequence). Trimming shortened V by 2 bases and J by 2 bases, and 7 bases separated the two germline ends. CDR3 length equals 13 residues. As DNA, the CDR3 is TGTGCCAGCAGCTTAAAGGGGAACTATGGCTACACCTTC. This translates into CASSLKGNYGYTF.

V usage is TRBV5-6 and J usage is TRBJ1-1, with D tentatively TRBD1 (6 bases). V was clipped by 3 bases and J by 3 bases, with 15 bases between them. The length of the CDR3 is 15 residues. Germline V CDR1 and CDR2: SGHDT, YYEEEE. This CDR3 is CASSWRGALDTEAFF. DNA of the CDR3: TGTGCCAGCAGCTGGCGGGGGGCGTTGGACACTGAAGCTTTCTTT.

CDR3 protein: CASSSAGEGYTF. The CDR3 DNA is TGCGCCAGCAGCTCTGCCGGAGAGGGCTACACCTTC. The chain is built from TRBV5-1 and TRBJ1-2; D remains ambiguous. From germline, CDR1 is SGHRS and CDR2 YFSETQ. Trimming pared 3 bases from V and 8 bases from J, leaving 11 bases between. This CDR3 has 12 amino acids.

This sequence joins TRBV5-6 and TRBJ1-1; 8 bases are shared with TRBD1. The CDR3 length is 18 residues. The V and J ends lost 0 bases and 2 bases, in that order; junction bases with no gene match: 12. The V gene's germline CDR1 is SGHDT and CDR2 YYEEEE. The CDR3: CASSLDAPGGISNTEAFF. The CDR3 DNA follows: TGTGCCAGCAGCTTGGACGCGCCAGGGGGCATCTCTAACACTGAAGCTTTCTTT.

J is TRBJ2-7 and V is TRBV27; 13 bases align to TRBD2. V lost 5 bases to trimming and J lost 4 bases; unmatched junction nucleotides: 14. Germline CDR1 and CDR2: MNHEY and SMNVEV (reference sequence). CDR3 length: 18 amino acids. For the CDR3, the DNA is TGTGCCAGCAGTCTAAACCCGAGGACTAGCGGGAGAGTGTACGAGCAGTACTTC. It yields the protein CASSLNPRTSGRVYEQYF.

The chain carries TRBV5-1 and TRBJ2-7, with a possible D match to TRBD1 (5 bases). CDR3 size: 14 residues. Germline V gene lookup returns CDR1 SGHRS and CDR2 YFSETQ. The V end lost 0 bases, the J end lost 4 bases, and 11 bases lay between the germline ends. CDR3 sequence (DNA): TGCGCCAGCAGCTTGGAGGGCAGGGAATACGAGCAGTACTTC. Encoded protein: CASSLEGREYEQYF.

The J gene is TRBJ2-7, the V gene TRBV6-1, with D possibly called TRBD1 or TRBD2 (5 bases each). The CDR3 is 13 residues long. Deletions cut 3 bases from V and 4 bases from J, with 10 bases between. CDR1 and CDR2 from the germline V gene are MNHNS and SASEGT. Here the CDR3 reads CASSEGVWYEQYF. The CDR3 DNA reads TGTGCCAGCAGTGAGGGGGTGTGGTACGAGCAGTACTTC.

This chain uses TRBV11-2 with TRBJ2-3; D ambiguous. The CDR3 runs 14 residues. The V end was cut by 2 bases, the J end by 2 bases, with 8 bases between. Germline V CDR1 and CDR2: SGHAT, FQNNGV. CDR3: CASSLRPNTDTQYF. DNA for the CDR3: TGTGCCAGCAGCTTAAGGCCTAACACAGATACGCAGTATTTT.

The chain carries TRBV5-1 and TRBJ1-5; the D gene is possibly TRBD1 (5 bases). The V gene's germline CDR1 is SGHRS and CDR2 YFSETQ. Trimming pared 4 bases from V and 6 bases from J, leaving 14 bases between. The CDR3 runs 14 residues. The CDR3 bases are TGCGCCAGCAGCCCGAGCGGGGGTAGTCAGCCCCAGCATTTT. The encoded protein is CASSPSGGSQPQHF.

The chain joins TRBV28 to TRBJ2-2; TRBD1 might be the D (5 bases). V lost 5 bases, J lost 4 bases, and 17 bases lay in between. Germline V CDR1 and CDR2: MDHEN, SYDVKM. This CDR3 region has 16 residues. Written as DNA, the CDR3 is TGTGCCAGCAGTCTCGACAGTATATTGCCCACCGGGGAGCTGTTTTTT. Translated: CASSLDSILPTGELFF.

The genes are TRBV4-3 and TRBJ2-5; D may be TRBD2 (5 bases). The CDR3 covers 15 residues. Germline values: CDR1 LGHNA, CDR2 YSLEER. With 0 bases removed from V and 5 bases from J, the gap between germline ends came to 13 bases. CDR3 nucleotide sequence: TGCGCCAGCAGCCAAGATCACGGGATCTACGAGACCCAGTACTTC. Translation gives CASSQDHGIYETQYF.

This chain uses TRBV2 with TRBJ2-7, with 10 bases that match TRBD1. Trimming removed 3 bases from V and 9 bases from J; junction bases left unmatched: 5. The CDR3 has 13 amino acids. In germline, CDR1 is SNHLY, CDR2 FYNNEI. CDR3 DNA: TGTGCCAGCAGTGAGACAGGGGGCACGGGGCAGTACTTC. Amino acids: CASSETGGTGQYF.

V and J are TRBV18 and TRBJ2-2, with 8 bases that match TRBD1. Per the germline V gene, CDR1 is KGHSH and CDR2 is LQKENI. The junction had 7 bases not matched to a gene; V was cut back by 1 base and J by 6 bases. CDR3 length: 16 residues. The CDR3 is CASSPRRTGSSGELFF. CDR3 DNA: TGTGCCAGCTCACCACGTCGGACAGGGTCATCCGGGGAGCTGTTTTTT. Looking up the rest from reference TRBV18 and TRBJ2-2 gives the full variable domain: NAGVMQNPRHLVRRRGQEARLRCSPMKGHSHVYWYRQLPEEGLKFMVYLQKENIIDESGMPKERFSAEFPKEGPSILRIQQVVRGDSAAYFCASSPRRTGSSGELFFGEGSRLTVL.

The chain uses TRBV5-4 and TRBJ1-2; a possible D gene is TRBD1 (6 bases). The germline gives CDR1 SGHNT, CDR2 YYREEE (reference sequence). Between the trimmed V and J ends, which lost 7 bases and 0 bases, there was a span of 13 bases. The CDR3 is made up of 14 amino acids. The CDR3 DNA follows: TGTGCCAGCGGCGGGACACCTGCTAACTATGGCTACACCTTC. As protein: CASGGTPANYGYTF.

The rearrangement joins TRBV29-1 to TRBJ2-1; D ambiguous. This CDR3 has 13 residues. The V gene lost 8 bases and the J gene lost 0 bases, with 11 bases spanning the gap. Germline V gives CDR1 SQVTM, CDR2 ANQGSEA. In DNA form, the CDR3 reads TGCAGCAGTCACCGGAGCTCCTACAATGAGCAGTTCTTC. Protein sequence: CSSHRSSYNEQFF.

V is TRBV6-5 and J is TRBJ2-2, with TRBD2 as a possible D gene (6 bases). The CDR3 consists of 14 residues. Germline loops: CDR1 MNHEY, CDR2 SVGAGI. V lost 5 bases to trimming and J lost 8 bases, with 15 bases between them. The CDR3 region is CASSPGGKGGELFF. The DNA for the CDR3 is TGTGCCAGCAGTCCCGGGGGAAAAGGTGGGGAGCTGTTTTTT.

The chain has TRBV19 and TRBJ2-3; no definite D call. The CDR3 length is 13 residues. The V end lost 7 bases, the J end lost 9 bases, and 17 bases lay between the germline ends. Germline V lookup: CDR1 LNHDA, CDR2 SQIVND (reference sequence). The CDR3 sequence: CASMGSGRVTQYF. DNA of the CDR3: TGTGCCAGTATGGGGTCTGGTCGTGTAACGCAGTATTTT.

The chain links TRBV5-4 to TRBJ1-6; D uncertain. Looked up from germline, CDR1 is SGHNT and CDR2 is YYREEE (reference sequence). The V end was cut by 0 bases, the J end by 7 bases, with 14 bases between. This CDR3 has 16 amino acids. DNA of the CDR3: TGTGCCAGCAGCTTGGGTGAGGGTCCTTGGAATTCACCCCTCCACTTT. Its protein product is CASSLGEGPWNSPLHF.

This chain joins TRBV2 and TRBJ2-4; D gene unclear. With 1 base removed from V and 0 bases from J, the gap between germline ends came to 7 bases. The CDR3 is 15 amino acids. Looked up from germline, CDR1 is SNHLY and CDR2 is FYNNEI. Written as DNA, the CDR3 is TGTGCCAGCAGTGAAGGGCCGGTAGCCAAAAACATTCAGTACTTC. This encodes CASSEGPVAKNIQYF.

The gene calls are TRBV10-3 and TRBJ1-2, with D hard to call. With 4 bases removed from V and 5 bases from J, the gap between germline ends came to 14 bases. The CDR3 has 14 amino acids. CDR1 ENHRY and CDR2 SYGVKD come from the germline V gene. The CDR3 reads CAISGPGEGYGYTF. The CDR3 nucleotides are TGTGCCATCAGTGGTCCTGGGGAAGGGTATGGCTACACCTTC.

V gene TRBV28 combines with J gene TRBJ2-1, with D possibly being TRBD1 (6 bases). From germline, CDR1 is MDHEN and CDR2 SYDVKM. With 4 bases removed from V and 8 bases from J, the gap between germline ends came to 18 bases. There are 15 residues in the CDR3. In DNA form, the CDR3 reads TGTGCCAGCAGTTCGCCCCCCAGGGGTATTGATGAGCAGTTCTTC. Amino acid sequence: CASSSPPRGIDEQFF.

This chain connects TRBV2 to TRBJ1-1; possible D gene TRBD1, 6 bases. CDR1 and CDR2 from the germline V gene are SNHLY and FYNNEI. The CDR3 is 13 amino acids. V lost 7 bases to trimming and J lost 9 bases, with 18 bases between them. The CDR3 DNA follows: TGTGCCAGCATCGGGGGGGCAAAGGGGCAAGCTTTCTTT. This sequence encodes CASIGGAKGQAFF. The entire variable domain, with the rest obtained from reference TRBV2 and TRBJ1-1, is as follows: EPEVTQTPSHQVTQMGQEVILRCVPISNHLYFYWYRQILGQKVEFLVSFYNNEISEKSEIFDDQFSVERPDGSNFTLKIRSTKLEDSAMYFCASIGGAKGQAFFGQGTRLTVV.

The chain combines TRBV18 with TRBJ2-7; D might be TRBD1 (6 bases). This CDR3 contains 14 residues. Germline assignment: CDR1 KGHSH and CDR2 LQKENI. Trimming took 2 bases from V and 2 from J, leaving 10 bases between them. This chain's CDR3 is CASSPRQATYEQYF. CDR3 DNA: TGTGCCAGCTCACCAAGACAGGCTACCTACGAGCAGTACTTC.

This clone has only one observation. The gene calls are TRBV6-8 and TRBJ1-3, with a weak D call TRBD1 (5 bases). CDR3 length: 15 amino acids. The germline V gene has CDR1 MNHGY and CDR2 SAAAGT. Trimming left V 4 bases short and J 9 bases short, with 19 bases between. The CDR3 sequence is CASSFGHHRRGTIYF. CDR3 coding DNA: TGTGCCAGCAGTTTCGGCCACCATCGGAGGGGCACCATATATTTT.

This clone was observed once. The rearrangement joins TRBV7-2 to TRBJ1-2, with a weak D call TRBD1 (6 bases). CDR3 length equals 16 residues. V dropped 0 bases and J dropped 8 bases, with 19 bases sitting between them. Germline assignment: CDR1 SGHTA and CDR2 FQGNSA. The CDR3 DNA sequence: TGTGCCAGCAGCTTAGCGCGGCGGCAGGGGTTTAACGGCTACACCTTC. Translation gives CASSLARRQGFNGYTF.

This CDR3 is CASSIDRGLDTEAFF. The CDR3 bases are TGCGCCAGCAGCATAGACAGGGGGCTTGACACTGAAGCTTTCTTT. V is TRBV4-3 and J is TRBJ1-1; 10 bases map to TRBD1. J lost 3 bases, V lost 5 bases, and 6 bases had no gene match. The CDR3 runs 15 residues. Germline CDR1 reads LGHNA; CDR2 reads YSLEER.